A selection of T cell receptor beta chains follows, all from one sample in a study of early T cells in non-severe SARS-CoV-2 infection. TCRdb itself ran the 5' RACE reads through MiXCR, one entry per CDR3 protein. Among 40,000 to 45,000 distinct CDR3 sequences listed, about a tenth were seen once. The source material was whole blood. The receptor set was obtained from an adult who was a healthcare worker with PCR-confirmed SARS-CoV-2 infection or an uninfected control (not recorded which). The CDR3 runs from the conserved cysteine through the conserved F or W. The D gene is left open where the match is weak.

-,TRBV12-3/TRBV12-4,CASSPGGFGEAFF
TRBD2,TRBV5-1,CASSLTSGGYYEQYF
-,TRBV5-1,CASSLGGGAQPVYGYTF
-,TRBV7-2,CASSQGTVQETQYF
-,TRBV2,CASRTTGPNSPLHF
-,TRBV29-1,CSVEGQDYGYTF
-,TRBV20-1,CSAIMGYGYTF
TRBD2,TRBV7-2,CASSLWLAEETQYF
-,TRBV9,CASRVSGIQEKLFF
-,TRBV24-1,CATSRRGGQPQHF
-,TRBV10-3,CAISELEGMGTQYF
-,TRBV5-4,CASSLIGRDNEQFF
TRBD1,TRBV6-2/TRBV6-3,CASSWTGDQPQHF
-,TRBV11-1,CASTSSGLFYGYTF
-,TRBV7-2,CASSLTRDAYEQYF
-,TRBV5-1,CASSPQEGPYGYTF
-,TRBV7-3,CASSPQGNDNSPLHF
-,TRBV30,CAWRGNTEAFF
TRBD1,TRBV7-2,CASRRDRDSEAFF
-,TRBV9,CASSVEWARTDTQYF
TRBD1,TRBV12-3/TRBV12-4,CASSFGDSSGYTF
-,TRBV30,CAWSVMGRQETQYF
TRBD1,TRBV7-2,CASSSNRGQETQYF
-,TRBV19,CASSWGSDSPLHF
-,TRBV15,CATSRGTYSGANVLTF
-,TRBV10-2,CASREGQRNTEAFF
-,TRBV12-3/TRBV12-4,CASSLQENQPQHF
-,TRBV7-3,CASRYRYEQYF
-,TRBV12-3/TRBV12-4,CASSSNQETQYF
-,TRBV19,CARRGTLTGETQYF
TRBD1,TRBV9,CASSAPDRGDYGYTF
-,TRBV7-9,CASNLGGRATNEKLFF
-,TRBV7-8,CASSLAGGLYNSPLHF
TRBD1,TRBV7-3,CASSSGTGTTDTQYF
-,TRBV4-1,CASSQAGDRNTEAFF
-,TRBV28,CASSFGRPLTGELFF
TRBD1,TRBV5-6,CASSTGQGFATQYF
-,TRBV7-2,CASSWARAALTEAFF
-,TRBV7-8,CASSADRTDNEQFF
-,TRBV5-5,CASSLGPGETQYF
TRBD2,TRBV10-3,CAISGGLAGGAAQETQYF
-,TRBV5-1,CASSLYSRVNEQFF
-,TRBV4-2,CASSQERRGGSPLHF
-,TRBV7-8,CASSIPGVSSYEQYF
-,TRBV18,CASSRDSSGEKLFF
-,TRBV12-3/TRBV12-4,CASSLEVHVNYGYTF
-,TRBV5-6,CASSLGRGEGKLFF
-,TRBV2,CAGMGEVNTEAFF
TRBD1,TRBV12-3/TRBV12-4,CASSSMDRVSTEAFF
-,TRBV27,CASSRRDGRGYTF
-,TRBV21-1,CASSICGGAVEAGELFF
-,TRBV20-1,CSASGQKETQYF
TRBD1,TRBV12-3/TRBV12-4,CASSRQGDSYNEQFF